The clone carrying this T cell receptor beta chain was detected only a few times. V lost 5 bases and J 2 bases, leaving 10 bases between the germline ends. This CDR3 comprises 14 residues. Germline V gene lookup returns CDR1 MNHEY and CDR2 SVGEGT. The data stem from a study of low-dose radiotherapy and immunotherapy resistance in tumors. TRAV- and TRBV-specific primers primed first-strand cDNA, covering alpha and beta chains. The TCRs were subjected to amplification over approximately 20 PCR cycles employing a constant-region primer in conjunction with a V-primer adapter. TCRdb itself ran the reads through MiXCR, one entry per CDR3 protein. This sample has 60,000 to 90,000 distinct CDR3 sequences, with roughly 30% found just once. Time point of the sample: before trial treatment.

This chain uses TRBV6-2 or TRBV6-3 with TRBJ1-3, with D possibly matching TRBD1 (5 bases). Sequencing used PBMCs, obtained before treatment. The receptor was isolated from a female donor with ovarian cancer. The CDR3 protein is CASSEQGTGNTIYF. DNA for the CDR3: TGTGCCAGCAGTGAGCAGGGTACTGGAAACACCATATATTTT.